Below are 32 T cell receptor beta chains sequenced from a single sample in a study of blood T cell repertoires in COVID-19. Assay used: immunoSEQ multiplex PCR; TCRdb lists only in-frame clones, some missing. The repertoire holds around 100,000 clones, with roughly 79% as singletons. The sample comprised peripheral blood. The source is a man between 65 and 85 years old with active or convalescent COVID-19.

The CDR3 loop is CASSPRTSGSMETQYF. The CDR3 DNA sequence: TGCGCCAGCAGCCCCCGGACTAGCGGGAGTATGGAGACCCAGTACTTC. The V gene is TRBV5-1, the J gene TRBJ2-5; 13 bases are shared with TRBD2. The germline gives CDR1 SGHRS, CDR2 YFSETQ. The trim removed 4 bases at V and 5 bases at J, leaving 8 bases unmatched. This CDR3 region has 16 residues.

This chain uses TRBV7-2 with TRBJ2-3; TRBD2 matches 10 bases. Per germline, CDR1 SGHTA and CDR2 FQGNSA. V lost 4 bases and J lost 6; bases outside the gene matches: 16. The CDR3 is 18 residues long. CDR3 in DNA: TGTGCCAGCAGCTCCCCGGAAGCGGGGGGGCCGGAGGGCGATACGCAGTATTTT. Protein: CASSSPEAGGPEGDTQYF.

V and J are TRBV4-1 and TRBJ1-2, with D hard to call. Germline V CDR1 and CDR2: MGHRA, YSYEKL. The CDR3 totals 11 residues. V lost 1 base and J 7 bases, leaving 4 bases between the germline ends. The CDR3, as DNA: TGCGCCAGCAGCCAAGCGGGTGGCTACACCTTC. This gives the protein CASSQAGGYTF.

This clone was observed a handful of times. The chain joins TRBV28 to TRBJ1-2, with D maybe TRBD1 (6 bases). V shed 5 bases and J shed 12 bases, with 19 bases lying between them. This CDR3 has 13 amino acids. Germline V lookup: CDR1 MDHEN, CDR2 SYDVKM. Here the CDR3 reads CASSRTSGEGNTF. The CDR3 DNA reads as TGTGCCAGCAGTCGCACATCAGGGGAGGGGAACACCTTC.

This clone was recorded at least ten times. The chain couples TRBV6-6 to TRBJ2-2; maybe TRBD2 (5 bases). The CDR3 covers 16 residues. Per the germline V gene, CDR1 is MNHNY and CDR2 is SVGAGI (reference sequence). Between the trimmed V and J ends, which lost 2 bases and 1 base, there was a span of 11 bases. In DNA form, the CDR3 reads TGTGCCAGCAGTTACCTGTGGGAGATGAACACCGGGGAGCTGTTTTTT. It codes for CASSYLWEMNTGELFF.

The V and J genes are TRBV3-1 (or the pseudogene TRBV3-2) and TRBJ2-4; unclear D gene. Trimming pared 4 bases from V and 0 bases from J, leaving 10 bases between. Germline lookup yields CDR1 LGHDT and CDR2 YNNKEL (reference sequence). The CDR3 consists of 15 residues. This CDR3 reads CASSPTSLAKNIQYF. For the CDR3, the DNA is TGTGCCAGCAGCCCCACGTCACTAGCCAAAAACATTCAGTACTTC.

The chain has TRBV6-4 and TRBJ2-7; possible D gene TRBD1, 7 bases. The germline V gene has CDR1 MRHNA and CDR2 SNTAGT. Deletions cut 0 bases from V and 3 bases from J, with 12 bases between. CDR3 length equals 15 residues. CDR3 residues: CASSDSAGGCYEQYF. DNA for the CDR3: TGTGCCAGCAGTGACTCGGCAGGGGGGTGCTACGAGCAGTACTTC.

This chain links TRBV9 with TRBJ2-3, with D possibly TRBD1 on 6 matching bases. The CDR3 contains 15 residues. V was trimmed by 3 bases and J by 2 bases, leaving 13 bases between them. Germline V gene lookup returns CDR1 SGDLS and CDR2 YYNGEE. This chain's CDR3 is CASSANRVSTDTQYF. The CDR3 DNA reads TGTGCCAGCAGCGCTAACAGGGTCTCCACAGATACGCAGTATTTT.

In DNA, the CDR3 is TGTGCCAGCAGCTTGGCTCCTAGCGGAAACACAGATACGCAGTATTTT. Encoded protein: CASSLAPSGNTDTQYF. The V gene is TRBV11-2, the J gene TRBJ2-3; 7 bases line up with TRBD2. The CDR3 has 16 amino acids. CDR1 is SGHAT and CDR2 is FQNNGV in the germline V gene. Trimming at V came to 3 bases and at J to 2 bases, leaving 8 bases not matched to a gene.

This clone was counted between two and nine times. Other DNA sequences of this sample code for an identical CDR3. Here the CDR3 reads CASSYRAGSTDTQYF. As DNA, the CDR3 is TGTGCCAGCAGTTACCGGGCAGGGAGCACAGATACGCAGTATTTT. V usage is TRBV6-2 or TRBV6-3 and J usage is TRBJ2-3; possible D gene TRBD1, 5 bases. The V end lost 2 bases, the J end lost 0 bases, and 9 bases lay between the germline ends. The CDR3 length is 15 residues. Germline V gene sequence: CDR1 MNHEY, CDR2 SVGEGT.

J is TRBJ1-4 and V is TRBV5-6; 8 positions agree with TRBD1. This CDR3 has 19 residues. Germline V lookup: CDR1 SGHDT, CDR2 YYEEEE. J lost 0 bases, V lost 2 bases, and 12 bases had no gene match. The CDR3 spells CASSFRDRFGAPTNEKLFF. CDR3 DNA: TGTGCCAGCAGCTTCCGGGACAGGTTCGGGGCCCCAACTAATGAAAAACTGTTTTTT.

The chain has TRBV10-3 and TRBJ2-7; TRBD2 matches at 9 bases. The germline V gene encodes CDR1 ENHRY and CDR2 SYGVKD. The J segment lost 5 bases and the V segment lost 3 bases, leaving 8 bases of the junction unmatched. The CDR3 has 15 amino acids. CDR3 coding DNA: TGTGCCATCAGTGAATCTATAGCGGGGGTCGACGAGCAGTACTTC. It is translated as CAISESIAGVDEQYF.

The rearrangement joins TRBV11-2 to TRBJ2-7, with D perhaps matching TRBD2 (6 bases). V lost 0 bases, J lost 5 bases, and 11 bases lay in between. The germline gives CDR1 SGHAT, CDR2 FQNNGV. The CDR3 length is 14 residues. The DNA of the CDR3 is TGTGCCAGCAGCTTAGATCGGAGGGGCGACGAGCAGTACTTC. Amino acid sequence: CASSLDRRGDEQYF. Supplemented by reference TRBV11-2 and TRBJ2-7, the full variable domain reads EAGVAQSPRYKIIEKRQSVAFWCNPISGHATLYWYQQILGQGPKLLIQFQNNGVVDDSQLPKDRFSAERLKGVDSTLKIQPAKLEDSAVYLCASSLDRRGDEQYFGPGTRLTVT.

The chain employs TRBV15 and TRBJ2-7; possible D gene TRBD2, 6 bases. The CDR3 is 20 residues long. V was shortened by 0 bases and J by 3 bases, with 27 bases between the two germline ends. Germline-derived CDR1 and CDR2 are LNHNV and YYDKDF (reference sequence). The CDR3 loop is CATSRDLSGTDYGRDYEQYF. CDR3 sequence (DNA): TGTGCCACCAGCAGAGATCTCTCCGGGACGGACTACGGGCGGGACTACGAGCAGTACTTC.

The chain is built from TRBV27 and TRBJ2-7; D may be TRBD1 (6 bases). This CDR3 has 14 residues. V lost 2 bases and J lost 2, with 10 bases in between. Germline V gives CDR1 MNHEY, CDR2 SMNVEV (reference sequence). CDR3 protein: CASSLNRVTYEQYF. CDR3 coding DNA: TGTGCCAGCAGTTTAAACAGGGTGACCTACGAGCAGTACTTC.

V is TRBV7-8 and J is TRBJ1-2; D not certain. From germline, CDR1 is SGHVS and CDR2 FQNEAQ. The germline V and J ends were trimmed by 5 bases and 7 bases, with 14 bases remaining between them. This CDR3 comprises 13 residues. The DNA of the CDR3 is TGTGCCAGCAGCCCCGTCACGATCGGTGGCTACACCTTC. It is translated as CASSPVTIGGYTF.

The V call is TRBV9, the J call TRBJ2-1; D may be TRBD2 (6 bases). The V end was cut by 4 bases, the J end by 5 bases, with 19 bases between. This CDR3 is 16 amino acids long. Germline assignment: CDR1 SGDLS and CDR2 YYNGEE. The CDR3 protein is CASSSSGGILHNEQFF. CDR3 sequence (DNA): TGTGCCAGCAGCTCAAGCGGAGGGATACTACACAATGAGCAGTTCTTC. Variable domain in full (rest from reference TRBV9 and TRBJ2-1): DSGVTQTPKHLITATGQRVTLRCSPRSGDLSVYWYQQSLDQGLQFLIQYYNGEERAKGNILERFSAQQFPDLHSELNLSSLELGDSALYFCASSSSGGILHNEQFFGPGTRLTVL.

V is TRBV4-2 and J is TRBJ2-7; D unresolved. CDR3 length: 15 amino acids. CDR1 and CDR2 (germline): LGHNA, YNFKEQ. V was clipped by 0 bases and J by 4 bases, with 13 bases between them. CDR3 sequence: CASSQDRPTIYEQYF. CDR3 sequence (DNA): TGTGCCAGCAGCCAAGATCGCCCTACTATTTACGAGCAGTACTTC.

The chain couples TRBV9 to TRBJ2-5; 8 bases line up with TRBD1. The V and J ends lost 3 bases and 6 bases, in that order; junction bases with no gene match: 7. The CDR3 sequence is 14 residues long. CDR1 is SGDLS and CDR2 is YYNGEE in the germline V gene. The CDR3 loop is CASSAYGQGKTQYF. The DNA for the CDR3 is TGTGCCAGCAGCGCCTACGGACAGGGAAAGACCCAGTACTTC.

The V call is TRBV10-3, the J call TRBJ1-3; D is undetermined. Looked up from germline, CDR1 is ENHRY and CDR2 is SYGVKD. The CDR3 is made up of 16 amino acids. With 0 bases removed from V and 2 bases from J, the gap between germline ends came to 11 bases. In nucleotides, the CDR3 is TGTGCCATCAGTGAGTCGTCAATACTCGCTGGAAACACCATATATTTT. Its protein is CAISESSILAGNTIYF.

This clone has just a few counts. The chain joins TRBV24-1 to TRBJ1-2; 7 bases fit TRBD1. The ends lost 6 bases at V and 7 bases at J; junction bases unmatched: 4. This CDR3 has 12 amino acids. The germline V gene has CDR1 KGHDR and CDR2 SFDVKD. The DNA for the CDR3 is TGTGCCACCAGTTCAACAGGGGTTGGCTACACCTTC. It codes for CATSSTGVGYTF.

The J gene is TRBJ1-1, the V gene TRBV6-4; D is undetermined. The CDR3 totals 13 residues. Germline V lookup: CDR1 MRHNA, CDR2 SNTAGT. Trimming left V 7 bases short and J 6 bases short, with 15 bases between. This CDR3 reads CASIFEGFAEAFF. The CDR3 DNA reads as TGTGCCAGCATATTCGAGGGCTTCGCTGAAGCTTTCTTT.

The chain carries TRBV7-9 and TRBJ2-4; 7 positions match TRBD1. Trimming took 4 bases from V and 0 from J; bases not matched to a gene: 6. Germline loops: CDR1 SEHNR, CDR2 FQNEAQ (reference sequence). CDR3 length: 16 amino acids. CDR3 DNA sequence: TGTGCCAGCAGCTCCGGGACAGCCGGAGCCAAAAACATTCAGTACTTC. Its translation: CASSSGTAGAKNIQYF.

In its sample, this clone was seen many times. The DNA of the CDR3 is TGTGCCAGCAGCTACGGGACAAATCAGGGCGAGCAGTACTTC. Translated, it gives CASSYGTNQGEQYF. The chain uses TRBV9 and TRBJ2-7; D may be TRBD1 (6 bases). Germline CDR1 reads SGDLS; CDR2 reads YYNGEE. CDR3 length: 14 residues. V was shortened by 4 bases and J by 6 bases, with 17 bases between the two germline ends.

The genes are TRBV2 and TRBJ1-4; 8 nucleotides agree with TRBD1. CDR1 is SNHLY, CDR2 FYNNEI, per germline. The V segment lost 2 bases and the J segment 7 bases; nucleotides outside the gene matches: 6. The CDR3 totals 15 residues. The DNA for the CDR3 is TGTGCCAGCAGTGAACAGGGGGCGATGAGTGAAAAACTGTTTTTT. Amino acids: CASSEQGAMSEKLFF.

A remark on this clone: In the same sample, other DNA sequences code for this CDR3. The CDR3 protein is CASSLDRATEAFF. Here the CDR3 DNA reads TGTGCCAGCAGCTTGGACAGGGCCACTGAAGCTTTCTTT. The chain has TRBV7-3 and TRBJ1-1; 8 bases align to TRBD1. CDR3 length: 13 amino acids. V gave up 3 bases and J gave up 4 bases; unmatched junction bases: 1. Germline assignment: CDR1 SGHTA and CDR2 FQGTGA.

The CDR3 coding sequence is TGTGCCAGCAGCAAATGGACAGGGGCTGAAGAGACCCAGTACTTC. Protein product: CASSKWTGAEETQYF. The rearrangement links TRBV21-1 to TRBJ2-5; TRBD1 is taken as the D call from the table, unchecked against the DNA. TRBV21-1 is a documented pseudogene. The CDR3 consists of 15 residues.

The CDR3 protein is CASNEPRGGNTGELFF. The DNA of the CDR3 is TGTGCCAGCAACGAGCCCCGGGGTGGGAACACCGGGGAGCTGTTTTTT. This sequence joins TRBV28 and TRBJ2-2; D perhaps matches TRBD2 (5 bases). The CDR3 sequence is 16 residues long. Trimming removed 7 bases at V and 1 base at J, with 16 bases between. The germline V gene has CDR1 MDHEN and CDR2 SYDVKM.

The rearrangement links TRBV2 to TRBJ1-6; the D gene is possibly TRBD1 (5 bases). The CDR3 extends over 14 amino acids. Germline CDR1 SNHLY, CDR2 FYNNEI. V lost 7 bases, J lost 6 bases, and 13 bases lay in between. The CDR3 spells CASNPQGSNSPLHF. CDR3 DNA: TGTGCCAGCAATCCCCAGGGTAGTAATTCACCCCTCCACTTT.

The J gene is TRBJ2-7, the V gene TRBV24-1; D unclear. The V end lost 4 bases, the J end lost 3 bases, and 3 bases lay between the germline ends. The CDR3 contains 11 residues. In germline, CDR1 is KGHDR, CDR2 SFDVKD. The CDR3 DNA reads as TGTGCCACCAGTGACCTCTACGAGCAGTACTTC. This codes for CATSDLYEQYF.

This chain joins TRBV18 and TRBJ2-7; possible D gene TRBD2, 5 bases. The V gene's germline CDR1 is KGHSH and CDR2 LQKENI. Trimming took off 3 bases at V and 5 bases at J, with 14 bases between the two ends. The CDR3 has 14 amino acids. CDR3 in amino acids: CASSPQSGFHEQYF. In DNA, the CDR3 is TGTGCCAGCTCACCTCAATCGGGGTTCCACGAGCAGTACTTC.

The chain is built from TRBV7-6 and TRBJ1-3; 9 nucleotides line up with TRBD1. CDR1 and CDR2 (germline): SGHVS, FNYEAQ. The CDR3 is 19 amino acids. The V and J ends lost 4 bases and 0 bases, in that order; junction bases with no gene match: 13. For the CDR3, the DNA is TGTGCCAGCAGCTCCGGGACAGGGAAGAAGCCTTTCTCTGGAAACACCATATATTTT. It specifies CASSSGTGKKPFSGNTIYF.